Listed below are T cell receptor beta chains from one sample, sequenced in a study of blood T cell repertoires in COVID-19. Profiled with immunoSEQ multiplex PCR; TCRdb holds only in-frame clones, not every one. Of roughly 270,000 clones in the sample, roughly 87% were seen once. Material for sequencing was peripheral blood. The receptors stem from a man aged 18 to 35 with active or convalescent COVID-19. Both conserved end residues are part of each CDR3. Fields, in order: clone size, J gene, V gene, D gene, CDR3 protein, CDR3 DNA. The D gene is left open where the match is weak. Clone size is shown for a subset of rows, as once, few, many or a class of expanded clone.

abundance: .
j_gene: TRBJ1-1
v_gene: TRBV7-8
d_gene: .
CDR3aa: CASSTGARAEAFF
CDR3nt: TGTGCCAGCAGCACCGGCGCCCGGGCTGAAGCTTTCTTT

abundance: .
j_gene: TRBJ1-5
v_gene: TRBV27
d_gene: TRBD1
CDR3aa: CASSTTGALSNQPQHF
CDR3nt: TGTGCCAGCAGTACCACAGGGGCACTTAGCAATCAGCCCCAGCATTTT

abundance: .
j_gene: TRBJ1-2
v_gene: TRBV25-1
d_gene: .
CDR3aa: CASSAPMSLQGDGYTF
CDR3nt: TGTGCCAGCAGTGCCCCAATGTCACTCCAGGGCGATGGCTACACCTTC

abundance: .
j_gene: TRBJ1-5
v_gene: TRBV10-3
d_gene: .
CDR3aa: CAISDGSNQPQHF
CDR3nt: TGTGCCATCAGTGACGGTAGCAATCAGCCCCAGCATTTT

abundance: .
j_gene: TRBJ2-7
v_gene: TRBV12-3/TRBV12-4
d_gene: TRBD1
CDR3aa: CASSRPDRDEQYF
CDR3nt: TGTGCCAGCAGTCGCCCGGACAGGGACGAGCAGTACTTC

abundance: once
j_gene: TRBJ1-3
v_gene: TRBV7-2
d_gene: TRBD1
CDR3aa: CASSLAPGQDSGNTIYF
CDR3nt: TGTGCCAGCAGCTTAGCCCCGGGACAGGATTCGGGAAACACCATATATTTT

abundance: .
j_gene: TRBJ1-1
v_gene: TRBV20-1
d_gene: TRBD1
CDR3aa: CSASTGPEAFF
CDR3nt: TGCAGTGCATCGACAGGGCCTGAAGCTTTCTTT

abundance: .
j_gene: TRBJ2-7
v_gene: TRBV12-3/TRBV12-4
d_gene: TRBD1
CDR3aa: CASSSGTVYEQYF
CDR3nt: TGTGCCAGCAGTTCGGGGACAGTCTACGAGCAGTACTTC

abundance: .
j_gene: TRBJ2-3
v_gene: TRBV3-1/TRBV3-2
d_gene: TRBD2
CDR3aa: CASSRLAGSIDTQYF
CDR3nt: TGTGCCAGCAGCCGACTAGCGGGGTCTATAGATACGCAGTATTTT

abundance: once
j_gene: TRBJ2-7
v_gene: TRBV6-6
d_gene: .
CDR3aa: CASSYEFGSDSYEQYF
CDR3nt: TGTGCCAGCAGTTACGAGTTCGGGTCAGACTCCTACGAGCAGTACTTC

abundance: .
j_gene: TRBJ1-1
v_gene: TRBV12-3/TRBV12-4
d_gene: .
CDR3aa: CASTLKNTEAFF
CDR3nt: TGTGCCAGCACCTTAAAAAACACTGAAGCTTTCTTT

abundance: .
j_gene: TRBJ2-3
v_gene: TRBV6-6
d_gene: .
CDR3aa: CASSYDYLSSTDTQYF
CDR3nt: TGTGCCAGCAGTTACGATTATTTGAGTAGCACAGATACGCAGTATTTT

abundance: .
j_gene: TRBJ2-7
v_gene: TRBV10-3
d_gene: .
CDR3aa: CAISEPGSYEQYF
CDR3nt: TGTGCCATCAGTGAACCGGGGTCCTACGAGCAGTACTTC

abundance: .
j_gene: TRBJ2-5
v_gene: TRBV7-2
d_gene: TRBD2
CDR3aa: CASSLVLSGVETQYF
CDR3nt: TGTGCCAGCAGCTTAGTACTTAGCGGGGTAGAGACCCAGTACTTC

abundance: .
j_gene: TRBJ1-4
v_gene: TRBV6-1
d_gene: .
CDR3aa: CASSEVLTTSTNEKLFF
CDR3nt: TGTGCCAGCAGTGAAGTTCTAACGACTTCAACTAATGAAAAACTGTTTTTT

abundance: .
j_gene: TRBJ2-2
v_gene: TRBV19
d_gene: .
CDR3aa: CASSTRGGNTGELFF
CDR3nt: TGTGCCAGTAGTACAAGGGGAGGGAACACCGGGGAGCTGTTTTTT

abundance: .
j_gene: TRBJ2-1
v_gene: TRBV19
d_gene: TRBD2
CDR3aa: CASSAGLAGGPYNEQFF
CDR3nt: TGTGCCAGTAGTGCCGGACTAGCGGGGGGGCCTTACAATGAGCAGTTCTTC

abundance: .
j_gene: TRBJ1-4
v_gene: TRBV12-3/TRBV12-4
d_gene: TRBD1
CDR3aa: CASSGGWEKLFF
CDR3nt: TGTGCCAGCTCAGGGGGCTGGGAAAAACTGTTTTTT

abundance: .
j_gene: TRBJ2-1
v_gene: TRBV11-2
d_gene: .
CDR3aa: CASSPFGVEQFF
CDR3nt: TGTGCCAGCAGCCCCTTCGGGGTTGAGCAGTTCTTC

abundance: once
j_gene: TRBJ2-5
v_gene: TRBV3-1/TRBV3-2
d_gene: .
CDR3aa: CASSQGRGRLETQYF
CDR3nt: TGTGCCAGCAGCCAAGGGAGGGGGCGTTTGGAGACCCAGTACTTC

abundance: .
j_gene: TRBJ1-1
v_gene: TRBV7-8
d_gene: TRBD1
CDR3aa: CASSYGQGSEAFF
CDR3nt: TGTGCCAGCAGCTACGGACAGGGGTCTGAAGCTTTCTTT

abundance: .
j_gene: TRBJ1-6
v_gene: TRBV27
d_gene: .
CDR3aa: CASSLMRHRNSPLHF
CDR3nt: TGTGCCAGCAGTTTAATGAGACACCGTAATTCACCCCTCCACTTT

abundance: .
j_gene: TRBJ1-3
v_gene: TRBV7-2
d_gene: .
CDR3aa: CASSLNPGLAGNTIYF
CDR3nt: TGTGCCAGCAGCTTAAACCCAGGGCTTGCTGGAAACACCATATATTTT

abundance: .
j_gene: TRBJ2-3
v_gene: TRBV19
d_gene: TRBD1
CDR3aa: CASSRPTGAGDTQYF
CDR3nt: TGTGCCAGTAGCCGCCCTACAGGGGCAGGGGATACGCAGTATTTT

abundance: few
j_gene: TRBJ1-6
v_gene: TRBV14
d_gene: .
CDR3aa: CASSQWAGINSPLHF
CDR3nt: TGTGCCAGCAGCCAATGGGCCGGGATTAATTCACCCCTCCACTTT

abundance: .
j_gene: TRBJ1-1
v_gene: TRBV4-1
d_gene: TRBD1
CDR3aa: CASSQGNRGLTEAFF
CDR3nt: TGCGCCAGCAGCCAAGGCAACAGGGGGCTCACTGAAGCTTTCTTT

abundance: .
j_gene: TRBJ2-5
v_gene: TRBV4-1
d_gene: TRBD1
CDR3aa: CASSPDRGVETQYF
CDR3nt: TGCGCCAGCAGCCCGGACAGGGGCGTCGAGACCCAGTACTTC

abundance: .
j_gene: TRBJ2-7
v_gene: TRBV9
d_gene: .
CDR3aa: CASSVRLNRSSYEQYF
CDR3nt: TGTGCCAGCAGCGTCAGACTAAACAGAAGCTCCTACGAGCAGTACTTC

abundance: .
j_gene: TRBJ1-6
v_gene: TRBV27
d_gene: TRBD1
CDR3aa: CASSSSTGGNSPLHF
CDR3nt: TGTGCCAGCAGCTCCTCGACAGGGGGCAATTCACCCCTCCACTTT

abundance: .
j_gene: TRBJ2-1
v_gene: TRBV14
d_gene: TRBD2
CDR3aa: CASSQVAGGSSYNEQFF
CDR3nt: TGTGCCAGCAGCCAAGTGGCCGGGGGGTCGTCATACAATGAGCAGTTCTTC

abundance: .
j_gene: TRBJ2-7
v_gene: TRBV11-2
d_gene: TRBD2
CDR3aa: CASSKISGGNPYEQYF
CDR3nt: TGTGCCAGCAGCAAAATTAGCGGGGGGAATCCCTACGAGCAGTACTTC

abundance: .
j_gene: TRBJ1-5
v_gene: TRBV10-3
d_gene: .
CDR3aa: CAISAGRENQPQHF
CDR3nt: TGTGCCATCAGCGCCGGACGGGAGAATCAGCCCCAGCATTTT

abundance: few
j_gene: TRBJ2-1
v_gene: TRBV29-1
d_gene: .
CDR3aa: CSVGDYSYNEQFF
CDR3nt: TGCAGCGTTGGAGACTACTCCTACAATGAGCAGTTCTTC

abundance: .
j_gene: TRBJ1-1
v_gene: TRBV27
d_gene: .
CDR3aa: CASSSLGTLVSTEAFF
CDR3nt: TGTGCCAGCAGTTCCCTCGGGACTCTGGTTAGTACTGAAGCTTTCTTT

abundance: .
j_gene: TRBJ2-1
v_gene: TRBV7-9
d_gene: TRBD1
CDR3aa: CASSLGSGGNEQFF
CDR3nt: TGTGCCAGCAGCTTAGGATCAGGGGGCAATGAGCAGTTCTTC